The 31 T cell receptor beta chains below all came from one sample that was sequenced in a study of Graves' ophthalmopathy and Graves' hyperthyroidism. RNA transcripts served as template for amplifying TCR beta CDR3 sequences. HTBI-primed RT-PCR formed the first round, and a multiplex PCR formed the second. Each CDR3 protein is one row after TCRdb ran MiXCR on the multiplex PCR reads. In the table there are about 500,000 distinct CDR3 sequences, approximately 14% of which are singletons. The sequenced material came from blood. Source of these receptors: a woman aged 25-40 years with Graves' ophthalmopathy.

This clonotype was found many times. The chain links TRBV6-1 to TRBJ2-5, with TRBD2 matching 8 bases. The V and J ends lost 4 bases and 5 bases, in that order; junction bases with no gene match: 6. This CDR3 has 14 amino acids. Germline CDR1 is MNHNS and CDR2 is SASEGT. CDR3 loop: CASSGAGGYETQYF. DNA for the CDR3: TGTGCCAGCAGTGGGGCGGGGGGATACGAGACCCAGTACTTC.

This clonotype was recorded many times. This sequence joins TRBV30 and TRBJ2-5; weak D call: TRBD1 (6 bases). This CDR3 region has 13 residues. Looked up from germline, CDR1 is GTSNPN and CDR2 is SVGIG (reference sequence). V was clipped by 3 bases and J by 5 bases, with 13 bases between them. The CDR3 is CAWRSRGWETQYF. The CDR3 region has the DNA TGTGCCTGGAGGTCCAGGGGATGGGAGACCCAGTACTTC.

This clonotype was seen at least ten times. The CDR3 bases are TGTGCCAGCAGTTATTTGGTTCGGGGGAGGGGCAACGAGCAGTACTTC. The encoded protein is CASSYLVRGRGNEQYF. V and J are TRBV6-5 and TRBJ2-7, with 7 bases identical to TRBD2. J gave up 5 bases and V 3 bases, and 13 bases lay outside the gene matches. The CDR3 length is 16 residues. Germline CDR1 and CDR2: MNHEY and SVGAGI.

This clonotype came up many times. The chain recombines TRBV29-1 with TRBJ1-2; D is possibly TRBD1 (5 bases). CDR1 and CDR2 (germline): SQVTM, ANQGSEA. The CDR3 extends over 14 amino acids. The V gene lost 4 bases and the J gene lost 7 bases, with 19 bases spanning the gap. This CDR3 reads CSVGPRRGAFGYTF. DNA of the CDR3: TGCAGCGTTGGCCCTAGGAGGGGCGCGTTTGGCTACACCTTC.

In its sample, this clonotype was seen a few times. This chain's CDR3 is CASSPGTVLGYTF. DNA of the CDR3: TGTGCCAGCAGCCCTGGGACGGTCCTTGGCTACACCTTC. The V gene is TRBV6-2 or TRBV6-3, the J gene TRBJ1-2, with D possibly TRBD1 on 5 matching bases. CDR1 and CDR2 from the germline V gene are MNHEY and SVGEGT. The CDR3 extends over 13 amino acids. With 6 bases removed from V and 7 bases from J, the gap between germline ends came to 15 bases.

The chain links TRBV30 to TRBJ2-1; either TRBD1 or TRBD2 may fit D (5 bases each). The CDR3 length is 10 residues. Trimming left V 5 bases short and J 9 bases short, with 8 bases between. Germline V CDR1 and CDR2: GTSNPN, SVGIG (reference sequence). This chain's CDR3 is CAWGGPEQFF. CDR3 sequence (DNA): TGTGCCTGGGGGGGTCCTGAGCAGTTCTTC.

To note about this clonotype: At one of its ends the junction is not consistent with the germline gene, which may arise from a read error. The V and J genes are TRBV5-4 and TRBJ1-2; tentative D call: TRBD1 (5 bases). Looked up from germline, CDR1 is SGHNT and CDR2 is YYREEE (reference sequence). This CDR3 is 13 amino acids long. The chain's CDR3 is CASSQGGEGGESF. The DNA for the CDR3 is TGTGCCAGCAGCCAGGGAGGGGAGGGCGGCGAGAGCTTC.

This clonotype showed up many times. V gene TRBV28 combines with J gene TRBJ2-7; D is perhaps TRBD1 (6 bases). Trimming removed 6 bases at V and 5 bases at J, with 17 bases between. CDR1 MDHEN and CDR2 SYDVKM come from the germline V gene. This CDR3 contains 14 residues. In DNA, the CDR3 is TGTGCCAGCAGCTCCCCGACAGGCTTCGACGAGCAGTACTTC. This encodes CASSSPTGFDEQYF.

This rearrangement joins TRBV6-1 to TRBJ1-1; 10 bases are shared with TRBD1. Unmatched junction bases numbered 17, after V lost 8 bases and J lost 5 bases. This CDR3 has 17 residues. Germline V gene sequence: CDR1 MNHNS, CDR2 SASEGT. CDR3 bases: TGTGCCAGCCGCTATCCGGGACAGGGGCCCCGTAGGACTGAAGCTTTCTTT. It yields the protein CASRYPGQGPRRTEAFF.

This CDR3 reads CASKPDQQGSNYGYTF. The DNA of the CDR3 is TGCGCCAGCAAACCGGATCAACAGGGTTCAAACTATGGCTACACCTTC. The chain employs TRBV10-1 and TRBJ1-2; D is possibly TRBD1 (6 bases). V dropped 7 bases and J dropped 2 bases, with 20 bases sitting between them. The CDR3 covers 16 residues. From germline, CDR1 is WNHNN and CDR2 SYGVQD (reference sequence).

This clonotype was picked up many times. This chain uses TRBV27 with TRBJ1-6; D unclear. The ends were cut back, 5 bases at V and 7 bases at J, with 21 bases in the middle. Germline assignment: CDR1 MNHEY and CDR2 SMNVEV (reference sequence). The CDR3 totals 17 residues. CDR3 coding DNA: TGTGCCAGCAGTAACCAAGGGAGGGTTCTGAGGAATTCACCCCTCCACTTT. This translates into CASSNQGRVLRNSPLHF.

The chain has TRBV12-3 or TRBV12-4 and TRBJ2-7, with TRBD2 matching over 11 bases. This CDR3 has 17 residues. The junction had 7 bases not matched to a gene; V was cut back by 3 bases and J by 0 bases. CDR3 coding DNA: TGTGCCAGCAGTTTGGGGACTAGCGGCCCGAGCTCCTACGAGCAGTACTTC. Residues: CASSLGTSGPSSYEQYF.

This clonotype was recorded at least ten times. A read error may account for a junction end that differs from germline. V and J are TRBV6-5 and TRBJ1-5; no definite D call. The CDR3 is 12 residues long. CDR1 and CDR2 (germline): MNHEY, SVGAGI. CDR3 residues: CAGSYRDQPQHF. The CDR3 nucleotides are TGTGCCGGCAGTTACCGAGATCAGCCCCAGCATTTT.

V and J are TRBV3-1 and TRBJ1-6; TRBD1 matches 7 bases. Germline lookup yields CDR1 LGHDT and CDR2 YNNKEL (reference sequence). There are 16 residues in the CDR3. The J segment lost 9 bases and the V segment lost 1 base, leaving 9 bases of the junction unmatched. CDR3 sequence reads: CASSQASGGFFSPLHF. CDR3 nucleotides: TGTGCCAGCAGCCAAGCTTCAGGGGGGTTTTTTTCACCCCTCCACTTT.

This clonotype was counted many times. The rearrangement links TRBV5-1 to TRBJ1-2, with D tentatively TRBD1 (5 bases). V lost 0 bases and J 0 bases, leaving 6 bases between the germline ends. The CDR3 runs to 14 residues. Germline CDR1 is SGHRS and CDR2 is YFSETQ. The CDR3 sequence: CASSLDRPNYGYTF. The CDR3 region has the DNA TGCGCCAGCAGCTTGGACAGGCCTAACTATGGCTACACCTTC.

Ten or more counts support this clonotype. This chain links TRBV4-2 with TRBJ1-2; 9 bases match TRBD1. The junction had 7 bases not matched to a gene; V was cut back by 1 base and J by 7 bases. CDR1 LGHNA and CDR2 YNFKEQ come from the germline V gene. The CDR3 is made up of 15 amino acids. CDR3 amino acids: CASSQVRQGVSGYTF. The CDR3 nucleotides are TGTGCCAGCAGCCAAGTGAGACAGGGGGTCTCTGGCTACACCTTC.

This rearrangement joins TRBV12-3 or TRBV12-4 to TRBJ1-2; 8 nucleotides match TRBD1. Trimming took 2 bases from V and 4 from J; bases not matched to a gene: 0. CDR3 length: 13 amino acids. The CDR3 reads CASSLQGAYGYTF. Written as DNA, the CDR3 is TGTGCCAGCAGTTTACAGGGGGCCTATGGCTACACCTTC.

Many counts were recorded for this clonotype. This chain's CDR3 is CASTWVILAGVAGELFF. The CDR3 DNA reads as TGTGCCAGCACCTGGGTTATACTAGCGGGAGTCGCCGGGGAGCTGTTTTTT. V and J are TRBV6-1 and TRBJ2-2; 11 bases fit TRBD2. Trimming removed 7 bases from V and 6 bases from J; junction bases left unmatched: 13. Germline CDR1 reads MNHNS; CDR2 reads SASEGT. The CDR3 has 17 residues.

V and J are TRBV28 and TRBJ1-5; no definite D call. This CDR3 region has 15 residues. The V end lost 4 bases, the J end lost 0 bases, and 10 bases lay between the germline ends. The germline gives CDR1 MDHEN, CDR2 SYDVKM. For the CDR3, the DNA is TGTGCCAGCAGTTCAGCAAGGACTAGCAATCAGCCCCAGCATTTT. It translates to CASSSARTSNQPQHF.

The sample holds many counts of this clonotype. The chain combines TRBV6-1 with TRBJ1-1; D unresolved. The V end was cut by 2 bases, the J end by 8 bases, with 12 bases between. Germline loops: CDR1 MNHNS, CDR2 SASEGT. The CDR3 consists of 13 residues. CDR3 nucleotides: TGTGCCAGCAGTGAAACAGAGAAAGGGGAAGCTTTCTTT. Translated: CASSETEKGEAFF.

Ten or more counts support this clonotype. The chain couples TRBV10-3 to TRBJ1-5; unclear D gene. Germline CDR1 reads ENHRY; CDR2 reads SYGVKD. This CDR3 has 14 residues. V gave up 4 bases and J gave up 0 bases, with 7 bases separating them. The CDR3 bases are TGTGCCATCAGTGTTCAGGATAGCAATCAGCCCCAGCATTTT. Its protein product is CAISVQDSNQPQHF.

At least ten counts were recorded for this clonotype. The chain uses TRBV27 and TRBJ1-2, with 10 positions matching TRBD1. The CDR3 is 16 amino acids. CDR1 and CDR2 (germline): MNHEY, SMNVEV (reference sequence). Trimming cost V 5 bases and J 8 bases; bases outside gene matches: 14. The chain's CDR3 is CASSILPGQGRGGYTF. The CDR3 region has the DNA TGTGCCAGCAGTATTCTTCCGGGACAGGGGCGCGGGGGCTACACCTTC.

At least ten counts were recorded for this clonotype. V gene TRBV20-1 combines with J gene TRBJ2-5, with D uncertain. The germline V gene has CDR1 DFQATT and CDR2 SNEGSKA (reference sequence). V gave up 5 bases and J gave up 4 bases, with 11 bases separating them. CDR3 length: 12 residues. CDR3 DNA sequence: TGCAGTGCTGCCCGTTGGGGAGAGACCCAGTACTTC. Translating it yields CSAARWGETQYF.

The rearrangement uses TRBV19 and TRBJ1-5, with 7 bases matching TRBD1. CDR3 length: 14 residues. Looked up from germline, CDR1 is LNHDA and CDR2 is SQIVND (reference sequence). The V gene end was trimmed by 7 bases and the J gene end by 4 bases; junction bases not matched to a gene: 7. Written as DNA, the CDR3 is TGTGCCAGTACCATCCTCAGGGGGAATCAGCCCCAGCATTTT. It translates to CASTILRGNQPQHF.

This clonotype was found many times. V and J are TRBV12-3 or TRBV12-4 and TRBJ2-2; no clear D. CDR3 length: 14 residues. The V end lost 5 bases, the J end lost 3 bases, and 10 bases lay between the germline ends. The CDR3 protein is CASSPRPYTGELFF. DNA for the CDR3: TGTGCCAGCAGTCCGAGACCCTACACCGGGGAGCTGTTTTTT.

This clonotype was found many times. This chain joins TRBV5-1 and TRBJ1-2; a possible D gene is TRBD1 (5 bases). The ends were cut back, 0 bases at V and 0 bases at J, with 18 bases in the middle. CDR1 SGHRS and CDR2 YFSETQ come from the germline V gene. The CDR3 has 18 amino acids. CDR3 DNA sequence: TGCGCCAGCAGCTTGGAGCGGAGGGGCCACATTACTAACTATGGCTACACCTTC. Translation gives CASSLERRGHITNYGYTF.

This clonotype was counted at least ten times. CDR3 nucleotide sequence: TGCAGTGCTAGGGGGGACAGGGGGAATCAGCCCCAGCATTTT. This gives the protein CSARGDRGNQPQHF. This chain joins TRBV20-1 and TRBJ1-5; 11 bases align to TRBD1. The V segment lost 3 bases and the J segment 4 bases; nucleotides outside the gene matches: 2. The CDR3 totals 14 residues. Germline V lookup: CDR1 DFQATT, CDR2 SNEGSKA (reference sequence).

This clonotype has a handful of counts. Here the CDR3 reads CASSPPSGGAGGELFF. CDR3 nucleotide sequence: TGTGCCAGCTCACCACCAAGCGGGGGGGCCGGCGGGGAGCTGTTTTTT. The chain links TRBV18 to TRBJ2-2, with TRBD2 matching over 10 bases. The CDR3 length is 16 residues. CDR1 KGHSH and CDR2 LQKENI come from the germline V gene. The junction had 5 bases not matched to a gene; V was cut back by 0 bases and J by 7 bases.

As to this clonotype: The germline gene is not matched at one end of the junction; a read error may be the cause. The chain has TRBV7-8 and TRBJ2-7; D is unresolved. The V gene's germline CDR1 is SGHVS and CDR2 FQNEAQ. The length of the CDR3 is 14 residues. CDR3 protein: CASSLYVGSYDQYF. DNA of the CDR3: TGTGCCAGCAGCTTATATGTCGGCTCCTACGATCAGTACTTC.

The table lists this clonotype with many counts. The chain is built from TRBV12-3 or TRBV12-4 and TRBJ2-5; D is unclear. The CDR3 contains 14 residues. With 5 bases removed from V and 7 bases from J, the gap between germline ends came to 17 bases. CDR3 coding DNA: TGTGCCAGCAGTCCTAACCGTCGTTGGGGGACCCAGTACTTC. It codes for CASSPNRRWGTQYF.

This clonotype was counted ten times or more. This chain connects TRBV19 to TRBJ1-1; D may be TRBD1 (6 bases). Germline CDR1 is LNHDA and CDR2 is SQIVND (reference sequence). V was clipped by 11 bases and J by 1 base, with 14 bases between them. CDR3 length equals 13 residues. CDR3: CAPRGFSNTEAFF. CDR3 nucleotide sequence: TGTGCCCCCAGGGGATTTTCGAACACTGAAGCTTTCTTT. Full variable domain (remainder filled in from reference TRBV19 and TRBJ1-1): DGGITQSPKYLFRKEGQNVTLSCEQNLNHDAMYWYRQDPGQGLRLIYYSQIVNDFQKGDIAEGYSVSREKKESFPLTVTSAQKNPTAFYLCAPRGFSNTEAFFGQGTRLTVV.